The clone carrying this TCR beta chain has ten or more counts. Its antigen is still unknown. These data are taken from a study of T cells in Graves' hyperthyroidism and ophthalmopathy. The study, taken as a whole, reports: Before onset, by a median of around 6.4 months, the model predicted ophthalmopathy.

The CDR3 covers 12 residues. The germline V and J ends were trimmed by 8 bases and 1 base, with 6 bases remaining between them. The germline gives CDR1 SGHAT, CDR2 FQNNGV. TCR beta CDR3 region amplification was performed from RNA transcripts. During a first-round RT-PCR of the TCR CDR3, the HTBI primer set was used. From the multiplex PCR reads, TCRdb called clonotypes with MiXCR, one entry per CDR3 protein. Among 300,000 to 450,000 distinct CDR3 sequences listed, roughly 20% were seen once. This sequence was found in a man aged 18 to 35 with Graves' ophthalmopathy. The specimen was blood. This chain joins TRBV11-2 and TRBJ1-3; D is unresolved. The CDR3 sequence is CASGMSGNTIYF. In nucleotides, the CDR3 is TGTGCCAGCGGTATGTCTGGAAACACCATATATTTT.